One TCR beta chain is described in this entry. Its antigen is not known. This record comes from a study of cytomegalovirus exposure and HLA in healthy donors. With 60 Vbeta and 13 Jbeta primers, the PCR was carried out. The assay was immunoSEQ multiplex PCR, and TCRdb's table has in-frame clones only and misses some. The sample gives about 200,000 clones, around 82% of which show up once; around 2% is in the top ten. Germline-derived CDR1 and CDR2 are WSHSY and SAAADI. Trimming removed 6 bases from V and 7 bases from J, with 13 bases in between. The CDR3 is 13 residues long. Study-level points and caveats: Presence/absence analyses rested on an assumption that sequencing depth was roughly uniform across donors.

The origin of this receptor is a man aged 18 to 29 in good health and CMV-seronegative. The material sequenced was PBMCs. This chain joins TRBV10-2 and TRBJ1-5; D might be TRBD1 (5 bases). The DNA for the CDR3 is TGCGCCAGCAGGGGGCAGCTCACCCAGCCCCAGCATTTT. Translating gives CASRGQLTQPQHF.